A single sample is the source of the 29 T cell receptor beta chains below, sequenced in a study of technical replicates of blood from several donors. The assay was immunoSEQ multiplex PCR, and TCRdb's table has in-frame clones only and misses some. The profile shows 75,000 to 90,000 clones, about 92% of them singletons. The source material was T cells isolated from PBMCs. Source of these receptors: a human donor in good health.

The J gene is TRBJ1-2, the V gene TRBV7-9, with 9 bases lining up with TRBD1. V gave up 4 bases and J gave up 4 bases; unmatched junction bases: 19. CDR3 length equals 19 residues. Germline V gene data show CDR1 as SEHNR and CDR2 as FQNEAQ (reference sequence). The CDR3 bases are TGTGCCAGCAGCTCCACTACAGCCGGGACAGGGAAGGGAGCCTATGGCTACACCTTC. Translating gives CASSSTTAGTGKGAYGYTF.

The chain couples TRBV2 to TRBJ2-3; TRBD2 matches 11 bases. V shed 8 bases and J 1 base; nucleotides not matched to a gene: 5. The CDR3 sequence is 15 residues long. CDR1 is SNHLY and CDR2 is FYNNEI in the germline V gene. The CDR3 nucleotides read TGTGCCAGCTTACTACTAGCGGGAGGCACAGATACGCAGTATTTT. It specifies CASLLLAGGTDTQYF.

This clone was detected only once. Written as DNA, the CDR3 is TGTGCCAGCAGCCAAGAGCAAGGAGGGGGCGGTTTCTACGAGCAGTACTTC. Amino acid sequence: CASSQEQGGGGFYEQYF. This chain connects TRBV4-2 to TRBJ2-7; perhaps TRBD1 as D (7 bases). V was pared by 0 bases and J by 3 bases, with 18 bases between. The CDR3 is 17 residues long. CDR1 and CDR2 from the germline V gene are LGHNA and YNFKEQ.

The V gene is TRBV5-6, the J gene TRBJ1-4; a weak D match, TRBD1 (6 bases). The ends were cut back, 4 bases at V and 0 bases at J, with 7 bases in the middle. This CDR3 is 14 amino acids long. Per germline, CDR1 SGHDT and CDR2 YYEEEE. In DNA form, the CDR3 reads TGTGCCAGCAGCCGGACAGCAACTAATGAAAAACTGTTTTTT. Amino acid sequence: CASSRTATNEKLFF.

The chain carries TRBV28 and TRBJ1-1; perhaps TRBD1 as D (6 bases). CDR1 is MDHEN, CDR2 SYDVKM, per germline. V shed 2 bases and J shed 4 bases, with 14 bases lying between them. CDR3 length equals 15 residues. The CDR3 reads CASSLIQGEGTEAFF. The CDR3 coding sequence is TGTGCCAGCAGTTTAATACAGGGTGAGGGCACTGAAGCTTTCTTT. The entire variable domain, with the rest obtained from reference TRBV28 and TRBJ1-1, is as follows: DVKVTQSSRYLVKRTGEKVFLECVQDMDHENMFWYRQDPGLGLRLIYFSYDVKMKEKGDIPEGYSVSREKKERFSLILESASTNQTSMYLCASSLIQGEGTEAFFGQGTRLTVV.

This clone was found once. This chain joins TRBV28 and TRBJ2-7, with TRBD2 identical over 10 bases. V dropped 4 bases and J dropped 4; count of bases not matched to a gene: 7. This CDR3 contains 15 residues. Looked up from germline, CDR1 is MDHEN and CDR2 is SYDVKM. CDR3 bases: TGTGCCAGCAGTTCTCAGCGGGGGGGGGATTACGAGCAGTACTTC. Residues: CASSSQRGGDYEQYF.

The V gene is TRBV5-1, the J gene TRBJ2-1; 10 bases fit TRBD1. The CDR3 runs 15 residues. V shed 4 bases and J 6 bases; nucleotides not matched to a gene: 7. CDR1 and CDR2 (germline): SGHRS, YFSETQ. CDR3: CASSRRTGGGNEQFF. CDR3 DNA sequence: TGCGCCAGCAGCCGTAGGACAGGGGGTGGCAATGAGCAGTTCTTC.

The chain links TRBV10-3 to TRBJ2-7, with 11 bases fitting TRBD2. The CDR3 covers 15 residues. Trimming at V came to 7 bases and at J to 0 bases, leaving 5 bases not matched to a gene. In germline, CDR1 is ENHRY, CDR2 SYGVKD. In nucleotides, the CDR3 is TGTGCCATCAACGGACTAGCGGGTAGCTCCTACGAGCAGTACTTC. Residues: CAINGLAGSSYEQYF.

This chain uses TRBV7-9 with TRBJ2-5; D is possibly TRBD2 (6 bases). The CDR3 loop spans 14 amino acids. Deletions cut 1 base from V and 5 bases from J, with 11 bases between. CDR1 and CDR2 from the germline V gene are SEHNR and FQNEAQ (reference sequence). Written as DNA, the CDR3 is TGTGCCAGCAGCTTAGAATACCTAGCGGAGACCCAGTACTTC. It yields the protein CASSLEYLAETQYF. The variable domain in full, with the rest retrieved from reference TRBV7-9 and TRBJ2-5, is DTGVSQNPRHKITKRGQNVTFRCDPISEHNRLYWYRQTLGQGPEFLTYFQNEAQLEKSRLLSDRFSAERPKGSFSTLEIQRTEQGDSAMYLCASSLEYLAETQYFGPGTRLLVL.

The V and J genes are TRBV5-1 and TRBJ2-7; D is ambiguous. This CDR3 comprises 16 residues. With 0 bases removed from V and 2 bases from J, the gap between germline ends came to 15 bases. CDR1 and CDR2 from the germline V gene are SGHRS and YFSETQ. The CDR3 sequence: CASSLVPSDNAYEQYF. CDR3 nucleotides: TGCGCCAGCAGCTTGGTACCGTCAGACAATGCCTACGAGCAGTACTTC.

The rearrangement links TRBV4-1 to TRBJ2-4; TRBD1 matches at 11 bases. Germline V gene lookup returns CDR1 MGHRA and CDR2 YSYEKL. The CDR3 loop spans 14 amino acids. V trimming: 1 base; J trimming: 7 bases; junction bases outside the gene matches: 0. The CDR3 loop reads CASSQGDRGNIQYF. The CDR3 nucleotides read TGCGCCAGCAGCCAAGGGGACAGGGGGAACATTCAGTACTTC.

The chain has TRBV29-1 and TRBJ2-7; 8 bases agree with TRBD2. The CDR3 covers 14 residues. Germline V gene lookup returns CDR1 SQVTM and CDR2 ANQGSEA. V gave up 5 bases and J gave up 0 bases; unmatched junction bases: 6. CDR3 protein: CSVLRGGISYEQYF. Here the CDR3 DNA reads TGCAGCGTTCTCCGGGGGGGGATCTCCTACGAGCAGTACTTC.

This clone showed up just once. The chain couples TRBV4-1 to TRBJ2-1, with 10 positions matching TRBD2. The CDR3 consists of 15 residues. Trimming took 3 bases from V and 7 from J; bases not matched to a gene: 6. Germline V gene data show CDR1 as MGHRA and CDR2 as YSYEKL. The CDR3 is CASSHQRGGFNEQFF. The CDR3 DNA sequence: TGCGCCAGCAGCCACCAGCGGGGGGGCTTTAATGAGCAGTTCTTC.

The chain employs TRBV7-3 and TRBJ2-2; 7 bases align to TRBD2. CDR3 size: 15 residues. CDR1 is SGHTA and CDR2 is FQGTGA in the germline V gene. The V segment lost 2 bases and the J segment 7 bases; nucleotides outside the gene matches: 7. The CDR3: CASSLSQGGIGELFF. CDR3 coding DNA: TGTGCCAGCAGCTTATCGCAGGGAGGGATCGGGGAGCTGTTTTTT.

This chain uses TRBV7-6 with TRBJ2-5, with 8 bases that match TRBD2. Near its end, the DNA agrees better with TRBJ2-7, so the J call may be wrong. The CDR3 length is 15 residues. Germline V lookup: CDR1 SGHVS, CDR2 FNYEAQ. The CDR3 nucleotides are TGTGCCAGCAGCTTAGCAGCGGGAGCCTTATCCGAGCAGTACTTC. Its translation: CASSLAAGALSEQYF.

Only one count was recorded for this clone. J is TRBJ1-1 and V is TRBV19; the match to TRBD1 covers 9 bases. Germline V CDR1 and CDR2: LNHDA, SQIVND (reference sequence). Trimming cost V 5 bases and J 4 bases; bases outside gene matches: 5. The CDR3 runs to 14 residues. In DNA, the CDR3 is TGTGCCAGTAGTTTACAGGGGGCCACCACTGAAGCTTTCTTT. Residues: CASSLQGATTEAFF.

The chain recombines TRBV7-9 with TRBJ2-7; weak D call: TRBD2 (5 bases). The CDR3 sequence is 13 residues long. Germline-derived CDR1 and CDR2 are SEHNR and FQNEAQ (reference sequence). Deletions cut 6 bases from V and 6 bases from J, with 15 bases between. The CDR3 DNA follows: TGTGCCAGCAGAACGGCGGGTCTGAGCGAGCAGTACTTC. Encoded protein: CASRTAGLSEQYF.

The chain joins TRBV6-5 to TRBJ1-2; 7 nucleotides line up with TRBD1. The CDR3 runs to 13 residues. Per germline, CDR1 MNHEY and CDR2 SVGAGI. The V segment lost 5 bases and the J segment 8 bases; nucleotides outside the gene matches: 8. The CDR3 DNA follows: TGTGCCAGCAGTATATCCACAGGGGAAGGCTACACCTTC. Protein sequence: CASSISTGEGYTF.

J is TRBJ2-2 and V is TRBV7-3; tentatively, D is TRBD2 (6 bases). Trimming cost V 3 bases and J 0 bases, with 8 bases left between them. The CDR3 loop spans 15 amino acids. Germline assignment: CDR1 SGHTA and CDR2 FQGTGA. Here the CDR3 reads CASSFGSPNTGELFF. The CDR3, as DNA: TGTGCCAGCAGCTTCGGGAGTCCGAACACCGGGGAGCTGTTTTTT.

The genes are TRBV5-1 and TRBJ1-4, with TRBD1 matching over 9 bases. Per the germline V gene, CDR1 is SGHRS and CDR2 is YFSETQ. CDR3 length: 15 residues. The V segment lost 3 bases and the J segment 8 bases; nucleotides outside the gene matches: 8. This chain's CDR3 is CASSSEQGAGEKLFF. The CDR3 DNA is TGCGCCAGCAGCTCGGAACAGGGGGCTGGGGAAAAACTGTTTTTT.

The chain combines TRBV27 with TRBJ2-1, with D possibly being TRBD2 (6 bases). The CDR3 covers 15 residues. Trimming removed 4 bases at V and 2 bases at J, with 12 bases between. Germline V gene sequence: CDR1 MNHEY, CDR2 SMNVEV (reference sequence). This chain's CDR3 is CASSSLAGPYNEQFF. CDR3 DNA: TGTGCCAGCAGTTCGCTTGCGGGGCCCTACAATGAGCAGTTCTTC.

This CDR3 reads CASSLTDMVKETQYF. The DNA for the CDR3 is TGTGCCAGCAGCTTAACAGATATGGTCAAGGAGACCCAGTACTTC. The gene calls are TRBV7-9 and TRBJ2-5; no firm D call. Trimming cost V 2 bases and J 5 bases, with 15 bases left between them. Germline lookup yields CDR1 SEHNR and CDR2 FQNEAQ (reference sequence). The CDR3 is 15 residues long.

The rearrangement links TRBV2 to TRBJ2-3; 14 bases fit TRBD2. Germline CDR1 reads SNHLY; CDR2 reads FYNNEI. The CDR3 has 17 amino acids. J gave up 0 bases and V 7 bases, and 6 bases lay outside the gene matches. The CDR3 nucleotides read TGTGCCAGCACCCGACTAGCGGGAGGGCCAAGCACAGATACGCAGTATTTT. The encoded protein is CASTRLAGGPSTDTQYF. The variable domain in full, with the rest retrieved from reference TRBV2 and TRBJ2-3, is EPEVTQTPSHQVTQMGQEVILRCVPISNHLYFYWYRQILGQKVEFLVSFYNNEISEKSEIFDDQFSVERPDGSNFTLKIRSTKLEDSAMYFCASTRLAGGPSTDTQYFGPGTRLTVL.

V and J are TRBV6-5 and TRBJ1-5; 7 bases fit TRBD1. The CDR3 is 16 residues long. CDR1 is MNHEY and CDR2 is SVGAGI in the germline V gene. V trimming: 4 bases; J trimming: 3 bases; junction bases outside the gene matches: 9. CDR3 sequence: CASSSRTGRANQPQHF. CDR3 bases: TGTGCCAGCAGTTCCCGGACAGGAAGGGCCAATCAGCCCCAGCATTTT.

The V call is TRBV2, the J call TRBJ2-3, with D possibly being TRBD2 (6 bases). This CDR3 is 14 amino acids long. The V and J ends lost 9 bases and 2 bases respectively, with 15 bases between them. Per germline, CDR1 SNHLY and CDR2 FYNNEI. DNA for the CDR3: TGTGCCAGTATAGGACTACGAGCCACAGATACGCAGTATTTT. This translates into CASIGLRATDTQYF. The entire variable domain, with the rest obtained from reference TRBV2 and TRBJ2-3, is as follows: EPEVTQTPSHQVTQMGQEVILRCVPISNHLYFYWYRQILGQKVEFLVSFYNNEISEKSEIFDDQFSVERPDGSNFTLKIRSTKLEDSAMYFCASIGLRATDTQYFGPGTRLTVL.

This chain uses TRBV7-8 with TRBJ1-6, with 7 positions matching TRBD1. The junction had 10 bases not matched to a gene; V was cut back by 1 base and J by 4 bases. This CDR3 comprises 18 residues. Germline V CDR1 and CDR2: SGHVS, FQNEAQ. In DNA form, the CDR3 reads TGTGCCAGCAGCTTAGACCCTTGGGGACAGTTTTATAATTCACCCCTCCACTTT. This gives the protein CASSLDPWGQFYNSPLHF.

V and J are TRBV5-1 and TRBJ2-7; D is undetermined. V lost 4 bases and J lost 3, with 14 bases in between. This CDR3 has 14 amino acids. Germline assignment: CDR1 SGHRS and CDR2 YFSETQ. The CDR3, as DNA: TGCGCCAGCAGCGACGACTTTCCGTTCTACGAGCAGTACTTC. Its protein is CASSDDFPFYEQYF.

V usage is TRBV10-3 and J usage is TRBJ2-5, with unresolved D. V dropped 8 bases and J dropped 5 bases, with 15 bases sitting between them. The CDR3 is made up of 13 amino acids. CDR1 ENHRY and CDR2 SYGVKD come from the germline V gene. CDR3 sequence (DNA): TGTGCCATCTCCTTGACGGGTAGCGAGACCCAGTACTTC. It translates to CAISLTGSETQYF.

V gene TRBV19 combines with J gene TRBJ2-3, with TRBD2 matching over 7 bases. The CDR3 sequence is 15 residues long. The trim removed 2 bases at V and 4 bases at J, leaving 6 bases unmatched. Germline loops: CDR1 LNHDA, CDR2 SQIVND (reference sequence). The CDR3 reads CASSIWAGVADTQYF. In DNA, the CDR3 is TGTGCCAGTAGTATATGGGCGGGAGTCGCAGATACGCAGTATTTT.